The 15 T cell receptor beta chains below were found in one sample sequenced in a study of blood T cell repertoires in COVID-19. Assay: immunoSEQ multiplex PCR; the TCRdb copy retains only in-frame clones and omits some. Here the sample spans a few hundred thousand clones, 70% to 90% being singletons. Sequencing was carried out using PBMCs or T cells enriched from blood (not recorded which). All receptors derive from a woman aged 25 to 39 who had recovered from COVID-19.

Only one count was recorded for this clone. The J gene is TRBJ2-7, the V gene TRBV19, with D unresolved. Germline-derived CDR1 and CDR2 are LNHDA and SQIVND (reference sequence). V was pared by 4 bases and J by 3 bases, with 4 bases between. This CDR3 is built from 11 residues. The CDR3 DNA sequence: TGTGCCAGTAGTAATCTCTACGAGCAGTACTTC. Translation gives CASSNLYEQYF.

CDR3 residues: CASSQEGADTEAFF. CDR3 bases: TGTGCCAGCAGCCAAGAGGGAGCGGACACTGAAGCTTTCTTT. The chain links TRBV3-1 (or the pseudogene TRBV3-2) to TRBJ1-1; D unresolved. Per the germline V gene, CDR1 is LGHDT and CDR2 is YNNKEL (reference sequence). The V gene lost 0 bases and the J gene lost 3 bases, with 8 bases spanning the gap. The CDR3 contains 14 residues.

This clone was found once. V usage is TRBV28 and J usage is TRBJ2-4; 12 bases align to TRBD2. Germline V gene sequence: CDR1 MDHEN, CDR2 SYDVKM. After removal of 5 bases from V and 7 bases from J, the junction contained 6 bases not matched to a gene. This CDR3 contains 15 residues. CDR3: CASSPSGGAGNIQYF. DNA of the CDR3: TGTGCCAGCAGTCCTAGCGGGGGGGCTGGGAACATTCAGTACTTC. Full variable domain (outside the CDR3, taken from reference TRBV28 and TRBJ2-4): DVKVTQSSRYLVKRTGEKVFLECVQDMDHENMFWYRQDPGLGLRLIYFSYDVKMKEKGDIPEGYSVSREKKERFSLILESASTNQTSMYLCASSPSGGAGNIQYFGAGTRLSVL.

V usage is TRBV28 and J usage is TRBJ1-2, with 7 bases matching TRBD1. The CDR3 spans 17 residues. Germline V gene sequence: CDR1 MDHEN, CDR2 SYDVKM. V lost 5 bases, J lost 3 bases, and 15 bases stayed unmatched. CDR3 sequence: CASSIGWLGQDDYGYTF. For the CDR3, the DNA is TGTGCCAGCAGTATAGGCTGGCTAGGACAGGACGACTATGGCTACACCTTC.

This sequence joins TRBV7-2 and TRBJ2-5; 7 nucleotides match TRBD2. J was trimmed by 5 bases and V by 1 base; bases with no gene match: 7. Germline lookup yields CDR1 SGHTA and CDR2 FQGNSA. CDR3 length equals 15 residues. The CDR3 is CASSLGGRVEETQYF. The CDR3 nucleotides read TGTGCCAGCAGCTTAGGCGGGAGAGTAGAGGAGACCCAGTACTTC.

The V call is TRBV6-5, the J call TRBJ2-7; no firm D call. CDR1 and CDR2 from the germline V gene are MNHEY and SVGAGI. Trimming removed 5 bases at V and 0 bases at J, with 14 bases between. The CDR3 runs 15 residues. CDR3 DNA: TGTGCCAGCAGTAAAACAGAAAAAAGCTCCTACGAGCAGTACTTC. Encoded protein: CASSKTEKSSYEQYF.

This clone was detected only a few times. V gene TRBV19 combines with J gene TRBJ2-7; 14 nucleotides line up with TRBD2. The germline CDR1 and CDR2 sequences are LNHDA and SQIVND (reference sequence). The CDR3 runs 15 residues. V gave up 4 bases and J gave up 3 bases; unmatched junction bases: 2. The CDR3 DNA is TGTGCCAGTAGTACGGGACTAGCGGGAGACTACGAGCAGTACTTC. It yields the protein CASSTGLAGDYEQYF.

This chain uses TRBV5-5 with TRBJ1-2; D remains ambiguous. V lost 5 bases to trimming and J lost 2 bases, with 7 bases between them. There are 12 residues in the CDR3. CDR1 is SGHKS, CDR2 YYEKEE, per germline (reference sequence). In DNA form, the CDR3 reads TGTGCCAGCAGATCAGCGAACTATGGCTACACCTTC. Its translation is CASRSANYGYTF. Variable domain in full (rest from reference TRBV5-5 and TRBJ1-2): DAGVTQSPTHLIKTRGQQVTLRCSPISGHKSVSWYQQVLGQGPQFIFQYYEKEERGRGNFPDRFSARQFPNYSSELNVNALLLGDSALYLCASRSANYGYTFGSGTRLTVV.

This chain uses TRBV19 with TRBJ2-3, with D possibly being TRBD2 (5 bases). The germline CDR1 and CDR2 sequences are LNHDA and SQIVND (reference sequence). This CDR3 contains 15 residues. The CDR3 loop is CATPSRTGNWYTQYF. The CDR3 nucleotides read TGTGCTACCCCCTCCAGGACCGGGAACTGGTATACGCAGTATTTT. The entire variable domain, with the rest obtained from reference TRBV19 and TRBJ2-3, is as follows: DGGITQSPKYLFRKEGQNVTLSCEQNLNHDAMYWYRQDPGQGLRLIYYSQIVNDFQKGDIAEGYSVSREKKESFPLTVTSAQKNPTAFYLCATPSRTGNWYTQYFGPGTRLTVL.

The chain links TRBV7-9 to TRBJ1-1, with 7 bases aligning to TRBD1. This CDR3 region has 15 residues. J was trimmed by 3 bases and V by 3 bases; bases with no gene match: 7. Germline CDR1 SEHNR, CDR2 FQNEAQ (reference sequence). DNA for the CDR3: TGTGCCAGCAGCTTTCCGCGGCAGGGGGACACTGAAGCTTTCTTT. Translated, it gives CASSFPRQGDTEAFF. The full variable domain, rest sourced from reference TRBV7-9 and TRBJ1-1, is DTGVSQNPRHKITKRGQNVTFRCDPISEHNRLYWYRQTLGQGPEFLTYFQNEAQLEKSRLLSDRFSAERPKGSFSTLEIQRTEQGDSAMYLCASSFPRQGDTEAFFGQGTRLTVV.

This chain connects TRBV7-8 to TRBJ1-4; weak D call: TRBD1 (5 bases). The V gene lost 2 bases and the J gene lost 0 bases, with 13 bases spanning the gap. The CDR3 runs to 17 residues. Germline CDR1 reads SGHVS; CDR2 reads FQNEAQ. CDR3 residues: CASSLTRVRATNEKLFF. The CDR3 nucleotides are TGTGCCAGCAGCTTAACCAGGGTGCGCGCAACTAATGAAAAACTGTTTTTT.

The chain is built from TRBV28 and TRBJ1-4; a weak D match, TRBD1 (6 bases). This CDR3 comprises 15 residues. Per germline, CDR1 MDHEN and CDR2 SYDVKM. V was trimmed by 6 bases and J by 4 bases, leaving 15 bases between them. CDR3 amino acids: CASSLDGRGNEKLFF. The CDR3 DNA reads as TGTGCCAGCAGCTTGGATGGCAGGGGTAATGAAAAACTGTTTTTT.

V and J are TRBV28 and TRBJ1-5; TRBD1 might be the D (5 bases). The CDR3 is 18 residues long. The germline V gene encodes CDR1 MDHEN and CDR2 SYDVKM. V was cut by 1 base and J by 7 bases, with 23 bases left in between. The CDR3 DNA reads TGTGCCAGCAGTTTATTGGTACGGAAGGGGCTTACGCAGCAGCCCCAGCATTTT. Its protein is CASSLLVRKGLTQQPQHF.

The gene calls are TRBV23-1 and TRBJ1-1, with D possibly being TRBD1 (6 bases). TRBV23-1 is sorted into the ORF group, with uncertain function. The ends were cut back, 6 bases at V and 4 bases at J, with 15 bases in the middle. This CDR3 has 14 amino acids. In DNA form, the CDR3 reads TGCGCCAGCAGCCCAACAGGGTCCGGCACTGAAGCTTTCTTT. Its translation: CASSPTGSGTEAFF.

The chain combines TRBV5-1 with TRBJ2-7; 11 bases agree with TRBD2. In germline, CDR1 is SGHRS, CDR2 YFSETQ. The ends lost 6 bases at V and 4 bases at J; junction bases unmatched: 6. The CDR3 contains 14 residues. In DNA, the CDR3 is TGCGCCAGCAAACTAGCGGGGGAGCTTTACGAGCAGTACTTC. Its protein product is CASKLAGELYEQYF.